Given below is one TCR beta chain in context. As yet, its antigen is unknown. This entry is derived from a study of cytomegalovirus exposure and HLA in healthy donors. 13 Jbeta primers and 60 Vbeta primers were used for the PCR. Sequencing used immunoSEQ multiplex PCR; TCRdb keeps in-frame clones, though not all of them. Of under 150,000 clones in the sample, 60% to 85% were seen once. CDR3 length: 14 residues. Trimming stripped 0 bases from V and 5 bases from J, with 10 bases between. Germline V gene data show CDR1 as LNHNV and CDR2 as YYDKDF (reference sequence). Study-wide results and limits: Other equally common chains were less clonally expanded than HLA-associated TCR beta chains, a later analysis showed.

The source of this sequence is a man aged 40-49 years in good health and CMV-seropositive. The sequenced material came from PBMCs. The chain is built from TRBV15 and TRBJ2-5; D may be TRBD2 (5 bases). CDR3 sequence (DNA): TGTGCCACCAGCAGAGACACGGGCGGGGAGACCCAGTACTTC. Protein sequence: CATSRDTGGETQYF.